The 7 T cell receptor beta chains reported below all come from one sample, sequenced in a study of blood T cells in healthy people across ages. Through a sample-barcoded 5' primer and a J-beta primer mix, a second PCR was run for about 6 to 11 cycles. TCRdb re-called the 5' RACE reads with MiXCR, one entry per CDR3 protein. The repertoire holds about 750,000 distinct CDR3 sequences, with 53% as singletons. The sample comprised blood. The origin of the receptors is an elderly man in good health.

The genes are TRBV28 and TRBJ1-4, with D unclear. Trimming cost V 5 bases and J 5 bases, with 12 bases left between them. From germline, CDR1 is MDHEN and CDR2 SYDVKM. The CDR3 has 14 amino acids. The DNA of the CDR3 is TGTGCCAGCAGTCCCCGCGGTTTAAATGAAAAACTGTTTTTT. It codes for CASSPRGLNEKLFF.

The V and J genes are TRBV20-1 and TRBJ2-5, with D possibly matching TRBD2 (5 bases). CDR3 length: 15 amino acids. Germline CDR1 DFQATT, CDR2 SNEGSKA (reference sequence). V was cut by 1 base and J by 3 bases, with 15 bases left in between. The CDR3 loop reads CSARVFGQREETQYF. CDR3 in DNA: TGCAGTGCTAGAGTATTTGGGCAGAGGGAAGAGACCCAGTACTTC.

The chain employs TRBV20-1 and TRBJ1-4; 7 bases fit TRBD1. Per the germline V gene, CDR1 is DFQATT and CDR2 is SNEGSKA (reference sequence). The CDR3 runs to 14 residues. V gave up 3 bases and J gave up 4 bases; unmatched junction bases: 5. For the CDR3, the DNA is TGCAGTGCTAGTCCCCCAGGGGGTAATGAAAAACTGTTTTTT. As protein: CSASPPGGNEKLFF.

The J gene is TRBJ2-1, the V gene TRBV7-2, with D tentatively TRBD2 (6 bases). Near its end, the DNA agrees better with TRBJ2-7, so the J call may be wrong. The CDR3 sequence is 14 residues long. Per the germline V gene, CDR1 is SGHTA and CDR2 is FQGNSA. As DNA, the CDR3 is TGTGCCAGCAGCGGACTAATATTGGGACGCGAGCAGTACTTC. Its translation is CASSGLILGREQYF.

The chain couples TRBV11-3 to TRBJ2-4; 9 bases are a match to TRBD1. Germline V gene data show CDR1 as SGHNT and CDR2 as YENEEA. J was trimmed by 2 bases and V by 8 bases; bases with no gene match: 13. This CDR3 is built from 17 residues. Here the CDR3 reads CASPWDRESVTKNIQYF. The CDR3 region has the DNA TGTGCCAGCCCCTGGGACAGGGAATCGGTGACCAAAAACATTCAGTACTTC.

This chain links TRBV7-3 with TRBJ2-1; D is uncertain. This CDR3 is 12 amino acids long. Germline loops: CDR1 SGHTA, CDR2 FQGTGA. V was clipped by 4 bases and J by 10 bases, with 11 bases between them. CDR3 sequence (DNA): TGTGCCAGCAGCTCCGGCCCGCGCGAGCAGTTCTTC. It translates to CASSSGPREQFF.

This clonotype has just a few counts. The CDR3 spells CATTAGGLGSYEQYF. Written as DNA, the CDR3 is TGTGCCACCACCGCGGGGGGACTAGGCTCCTACGAGCAGTACTTC. The chain combines TRBV15 with TRBJ2-7, with 8 bases matching TRBD2. This CDR3 is 15 amino acids long. Trimming took 7 bases from V and 0 from J; bases not matched to a gene: 8. CDR1 and CDR2 (germline): LNHNV, YYDKDF (reference sequence).